This TCR beta chain derives from a study of blood T cell repertoires in COVID-19. The CDR3 has 16 residues. In germline, CDR1 is MGHRA, CDR2 YSYEKL. V was cut by 4 bases and J by 4 bases, with 19 bases left in between. Generated by immunoSEQ multiplex PCR, the TCRdb table keeps only in-frame clones and is missing some. The sample comprises around 200,000 clones, 87% of which are singletons, and approximately 6.2% rests with the top ten. This receptor was identified in a man aged 60-69 years who had recovered from COVID-19. This chain uses TRBV4-1 with TRBJ1-2; possibly TRBD1 for D (5 bases). The sequenced sample consisted of peripheral blood. CDR3 amino acids: CASSPTLTATSYGYTF. The CDR3 bases are TGCGCCAGCAGCCCGACCTTGACAGCCACTTCCTATGGCTACACCTTC.